This TCR beta chain was identified during a study of blood T cell repertoires in COVID-19. The overall study: Samples taken during acute and convalescent COVID-19 were collected in the United States, Italy and Spain.

V shed 4 bases, J shed 4 bases, and the junction held 5 bases outside the gene matches. Per the germline V gene, CDR1 is SGHRS and CDR2 is YFSETQ. This CDR3 contains 14 residues. Produced via immunoSEQ multiplex PCR; TCRdb's table is partial and in-frame only. This sample has about 260,000 clones, with more than 85% found just once. This TCR came from a man between 18 and 35 years old with active or convalescent COVID-19. Material: peripheral blood. The chain uses TRBV5-1 and TRBJ2-5; 9 positions match TRBD1. The CDR3 here is CASSGGDRVETQYF. The CDR3 nucleotides are TGCGCCAGCAGCGGGGGGGACAGGGTAGAGACCCAGTACTTC.